The sequence of this TCR beta chain was determined in a study of beta chain features in type 1 diabetes. Study at large: Healthy donors, compared against patients, showed similar age, gender and cell yields. Study-level results: No resolution was reached here on whether HLA type influences TCRB rearrangement. Type 1 diabetes patients showed a moderate but significant shortening of TCRB CDR3s in all four CD4+ subsets.

CDR3 size: 13 residues. V was clipped by 0 bases and J by 8 bases, with 10 bases between them. From germline, CDR1 is SGHTA and CDR2 FQGNSA. Expressed TCRB transcripts got sequenced, as all isolated RNA was reverse transcribed. Method: immunoSEQ multiplex PCR; TCRdb's copy keeps in-frame clones and lacks some. The repertoire holds 95,000 to 150,000 clones, with about 16% as singletons. For this clone: Its cognate antigen is unknown.

The chain carries TRBV7-2 and TRBJ1-2, with D uncertain. Sequencing used central memory CD4+ T cells from blood. The TCR originated in a young man with type 1 diabetes. CDR3 coding DNA: TGTGCCAGCAGCTTAGCCCGGGGTCGCGGCTACACCTTC. It yields the protein CASSLARGRGYTF.